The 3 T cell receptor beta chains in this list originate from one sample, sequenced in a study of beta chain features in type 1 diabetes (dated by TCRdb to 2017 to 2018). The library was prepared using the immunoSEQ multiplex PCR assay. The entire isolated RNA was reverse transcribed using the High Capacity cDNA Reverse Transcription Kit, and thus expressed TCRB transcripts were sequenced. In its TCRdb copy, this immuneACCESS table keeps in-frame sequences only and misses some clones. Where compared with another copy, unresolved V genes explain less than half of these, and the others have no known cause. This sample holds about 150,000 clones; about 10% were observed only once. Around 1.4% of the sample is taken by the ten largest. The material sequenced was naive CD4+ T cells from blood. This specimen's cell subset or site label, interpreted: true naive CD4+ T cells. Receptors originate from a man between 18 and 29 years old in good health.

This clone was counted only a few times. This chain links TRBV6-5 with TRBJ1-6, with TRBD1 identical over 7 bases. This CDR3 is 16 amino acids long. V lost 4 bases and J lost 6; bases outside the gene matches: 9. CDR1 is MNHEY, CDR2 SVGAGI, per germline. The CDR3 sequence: CASSFQAGTANSPLHF. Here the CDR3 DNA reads TGTGCCAGCAGTTTTCAAGCCGGGACAGCTAATTCACCCCTCCACTTT.

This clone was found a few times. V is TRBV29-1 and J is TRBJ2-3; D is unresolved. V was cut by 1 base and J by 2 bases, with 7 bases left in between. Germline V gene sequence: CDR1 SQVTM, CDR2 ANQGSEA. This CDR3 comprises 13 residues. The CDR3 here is CSVEGSNTDTQYF. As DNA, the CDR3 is TGCAGCGTTGAAGGGTCTAACACAGATACGCAGTATTTT.

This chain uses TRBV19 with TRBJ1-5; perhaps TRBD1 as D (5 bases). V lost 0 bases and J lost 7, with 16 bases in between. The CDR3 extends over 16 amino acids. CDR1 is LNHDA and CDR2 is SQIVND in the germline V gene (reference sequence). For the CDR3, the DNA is TGTGCCAGTAGTATAGATGGTCAGGGTCTACGACAGCCCCAGCATTTT. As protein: CASSIDGQGLRQPQHF. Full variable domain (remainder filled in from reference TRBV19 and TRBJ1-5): DGGITQSPKYLFRKEGQNVTLSCEQNLNHDAMYWYRQDPGQGLRLIYYSQIVNDFQKGDIAEGYSVSREKKESFPLTVTSAQKNPTAFYLCASSIDGQGLRQPQHFGDGTRLSIL.